Below are 31 T cell receptor beta chains sequenced from a single sample in a study of CD8+ T cells in alopecia areata (dated by TCRdb to about 2018). The meaning of the sample's time point label: baseline before oral tofacitinib. Library generation was performed with the immunoSEQ multiplex PCR assay. RNA was extracted from all samples and reverse transcribed into cDNA as template for TCR sequencing. TCRdb retrieved this table from immuneACCESS and kept in-frame rearrangements only. Not all clones are present; in checked studies, unresolved V genes account for under half, and no reason is known for the remainder. For this sample there are approximately 59,000 clones; around half appear just once. The ten largest clones represent approximately 18% of the sample. This specimen consisted of CD8+ T cells sorted from blood, obtained at week 0. These receptors came from a human donor with alopecia areata.

The rearrangement joins TRBV29-1 to TRBJ2-3; maybe TRBD2 (5 bases). V dropped 5 bases and J dropped 0 bases, with 21 bases sitting between them. This CDR3 spans 17 amino acids. Germline CDR1 reads SQVTM; CDR2 reads ANQGSEA. CDR3 in DNA: TGCAGCGTTTCGGGGTGGTTGGCGCGAGTTAGCACAGATACGCAGTATTTT. The encoded protein is CSVSGWLARVSTDTQYF.

The chain couples TRBV29-1 to TRBJ2-7, with D possibly matching TRBD2 (5 bases). Trimming left V 2 bases short and J 1 base short, with 9 bases between. Germline CDR1 SQVTM, CDR2 ANQGSEA. This CDR3 contains 13 residues. The CDR3 is CSVERTGSYEQYF. CDR3 nucleotides: TGCAGCGTTGAAAGGACTGGGTCCTACGAGCAGTACTTC.

This clone was counted ten times or more. This chain joins TRBV19 and TRBJ1-1, with D uncertain. There are 15 residues in the CDR3. Germline CDR1 LNHDA, CDR2 SQIVND (reference sequence). V shed 6 bases and J shed 7 bases, with 21 bases lying between them. CDR3 nucleotides: TGTGCCAGTAGCCCGACCGTGGGAGGGAATGTTGAAGCTTTCTTT. Translating it yields CASSPTVGGNVEAFF.

This CDR3 is CASSMTSGRRDTQYF. DNA of the CDR3: TGTGCCAGCAGCATGACTAGCGGGAGAAGGGATACGCAGTATTTT. J is TRBJ2-3 and V is TRBV7-2, with TRBD2 matching over 12 bases. The CDR3 length is 15 residues. The V segment lost 5 bases and the J segment 6 bases; nucleotides outside the gene matches: 6. Germline V gene lookup returns CDR1 SGHTA and CDR2 FQGNSA. The full variable domain, in which reference TRBV7-2 and TRBJ2-3 provide the parts outside the CDR3, is GAGVSQSPSNKVTEKGKDVELRCDPISGHTALYWYRQSLGQGLEFLIYFQGNSAPDKSGLPSDRFSAERTGGSVSTLTIQRTQQEDSAVYLCASSMTSGRRDTQYFGPGTRLTVL.

The genes are TRBV9 and TRBJ2-1; TRBD2 matches 9 bases. The CDR3 is made up of 15 amino acids. After removal of 3 bases from V and 3 bases from J, the junction contained 4 bases not matched to a gene. The germline CDR1 and CDR2 sequences are SGDLS and YYNGEE. For the CDR3, the DNA is TGTGCCAGCAGCGAAAGCGGGAGGCTCTACAATGAGCAGTTCTTC. The encoded protein is CASSESGRLYNEQFF.

This rearrangement joins TRBV6-5 to TRBJ2-5, with TRBD1 matching over 12 bases. The J segment lost 5 bases and the V segment lost 4 bases, leaving 8 bases of the junction unmatched. Germline CDR1 and CDR2: MNHEY and SVGAGI. CDR3 length: 16 residues. CDR3 residues: CASSFRDRGLGETQYF. DNA for the CDR3: TGTGCCAGCAGTTTTCGGGACAGGGGGCTTGGGGAGACCCAGTACTTC.

This clone has more than one count but fewer than ten. The rearrangement links TRBV28 to TRBJ2-1, with D unresolved. V gave up 3 bases and J gave up 10 bases, with 13 bases separating them. Germline loops: CDR1 MDHEN, CDR2 SYDVKM. This CDR3 region has 13 residues. As DNA, the CDR3 is TGTGCCAGCAGTTTTCGAGGCATCGGGGAGCAGTTCTTC. Translated: CASSFRGIGEQFF.

About this clone: The identical CDR3 is also encoded by other nucleotide sequences in the sample. CDR3 loop: CASSQDGGGRETQYF. CDR3 nucleotide sequence: TGCGCCAGCAGCCAAGATGGGGGCGGGAGGGAGACCCAGTACTTC. The chain carries TRBV4-1 and TRBJ2-5, with 8 bases matching TRBD2. CDR1 is MGHRA and CDR2 is YSYEKL in the germline V gene. The ends lost 0 bases at V and 5 bases at J; junction bases unmatched: 5. The CDR3 is made up of 15 amino acids.

This clone was detected a few times. The chain employs TRBV29-1 and TRBJ2-3; 11 nucleotides line up with TRBD2. The V gene's germline CDR1 is SQVTM and CDR2 ANQGSEA. Unmatched junction bases numbered 16, after V lost 7 bases and J lost 4 bases. CDR3 length equals 17 residues. The CDR3: CSAPTGLAGGSADTQYF. For the CDR3, the DNA is TGCAGCGCCCCGACGGGGCTAGCGGGAGGTAGTGCAGATACGCAGTATTTT.

This clone was counted a few times. The chain carries TRBV7-6 and TRBJ2-7; weak D call: TRBD2 (5 bases). Trimming removed 5 bases from V and 1 base from J, with 12 bases in between. This CDR3 comprises 14 residues. Per germline, CDR1 SGHVS and CDR2 FNYEAQ. The CDR3 DNA is TGTGCCAGCAGCCACGGAGGCCCTTCCTACGAGCAGTACTTC. As protein: CASSHGGPSYEQYF.

V usage is TRBV9 and J usage is TRBJ2-4, with 9 positions matching TRBD1. The CDR3 is 18 residues long. CDR1 is SGDLS and CDR2 is YYNGEE in the germline V gene. V was clipped by 3 bases and J by 0 bases; unmatched bases: 10. The CDR3 region is CASSAGGGTGIAKNIQYF. The CDR3 DNA follows: TGTGCCAGCAGCGCCGGGGGCGGGACAGGGATAGCCAAAAACATTCAGTACTTC.

The chain employs TRBV19 and TRBJ1-1; 7 nucleotides agree with TRBD1. The CDR3 spans 16 residues. Germline-derived CDR1 and CDR2 are LNHDA and SQIVND (reference sequence). V lost 0 bases, J lost 1 base, and 5 bases stayed unmatched. CDR3 nucleotides: TGTGCCAGTAGTATAGAGGCAGGGGGGACGAACACTGAAGCTTTCTTT. Protein: CASSIEAGGTNTEAFF.

This clone was seen a handful of times. The junction differs from germline at one of its ends, possibly a read error. The chain combines TRBV5-4 with TRBJ2-7; 10 bases line up with TRBD2. This CDR3 is 16 amino acids long. From germline, CDR1 is SGHNT and CDR2 YYREEE (reference sequence). DNA of the CDR3: TGTGCCAGCAGCTTGGTGCTAGCGGGAGACTCCCACGAGCAGTACTTC. It specifies CASSLVLAGDSHEQYF. The full variable domain, rest sourced from reference TRBV5-4 and TRBJ2-7, is ETGVTQSPTHLIKTRGQQVTLRCSSQSGHNTVSWYQQALGQGPQFIFQYYREEENGRGNFPPRFSGLQFPNYSSELNVNALELDDSALYLCASSLVLAGDSHEQYFGPGTRLTVT.

The rearrangement joins TRBV11-2 to TRBJ1-4, with 8 bases fitting TRBD1. Per the germline V gene, CDR1 is SGHAT and CDR2 is FQNNGV. This CDR3 region has 15 residues. V was pared by 3 bases and J by 6 bases, with 6 bases of the junction left unmatched. In DNA, the CDR3 is TGTGCCAGCAGCTTCACCAGGGGGCTGGATGAAAAACTGTTTTTT. Amino acid sequence: CASSFTRGLDEKLFF.

The chain uses TRBV28 and TRBJ2-1, with D maybe TRBD1 (6 bases). V lost 3 bases and J 0 bases, leaving 18 bases between the germline ends. This CDR3 is built from 18 residues. The germline CDR1 and CDR2 sequences are MDHEN and SYDVKM. CDR3 protein: CASSFIPRRTDSYNEQFF. The CDR3 DNA is TGTGCCAGCAGTTTTATTCCTAGGCGGACAGACTCCTACAATGAGCAGTTCTTC.

This clone was recorded only once. The J gene is TRBJ1-1, the V gene TRBV11-1, with 7 positions matching TRBD1. CDR1 and CDR2 (germline): SGHAT, FQDESV (reference sequence). CDR3 length: 14 amino acids. J gave up 4 bases and V 6 bases, and 8 bases lay outside the gene matches. The DNA of the CDR3 is TGTGCCAGCAGTGCTAGGGGGCCCGGCACTGAAGCTTTCTTT. Residues: CASSARGPGTEAFF.

Only a few counts were recorded for this clone. This chain links TRBV29-1 with TRBJ2-1; D perhaps matches TRBD1 (6 bases). This CDR3 region has 16 residues. Trimming took 4 bases from V and 0 from J, leaving 16 bases between them. Germline assignment: CDR1 SQVTM and CDR2 ANQGSEA. The CDR3, as DNA: TGCAGCGTTGCCGGGACAAGGGATGGCTCCTACAATGAGCAGTTCTTC. It yields the protein CSVAGTRDGSYNEQFF.

This clone has only a few counts. The chain has TRBV7-9 and TRBJ2-5; D is possibly TRBD2 (6 bases). The V end was cut by 5 bases, the J end by 11 bases, with 21 bases between. The CDR3 has 14 amino acids. Germline CDR1 and CDR2: SEHNR and FQNEAQ (reference sequence). CDR3 sequence (DNA): TGTGCCAGCAGCGAAACCACCTCTTCGGGAGAGCAGTACTTC. Residues: CASSETTSSGEQYF.

This clone was counted a few times. A read error likely explains this, since a far larger clone differs by one base. Within the sample, other DNA sequences also encode this same CDR3. The chain uses TRBV9 and TRBJ2-1; maybe TRBD2 (5 bases). The germline V gene encodes CDR1 SGDLS and CDR2 YYNGEE. The CDR3 is 13 amino acids. V shed 4 bases and J shed 6 bases, with 11 bases lying between them. The CDR3 is CASSQEGSNEQFF. CDR3 in DNA: TGTGCCAGCAGCCAAGAGGGTTCCAATGAGCAGTTCTTC.

This clone was counted a few times. V usage is TRBV7-9 and J usage is TRBJ2-7; D is undetermined. This CDR3 contains 13 residues. CDR1 SEHNR and CDR2 FQNEAQ come from the germline V gene (reference sequence). V dropped 6 bases and J dropped 3 bases, with 12 bases sitting between them. The CDR3 loop reads CASSPVRNYEQYF. Written as DNA, the CDR3 is TGTGCCAGCAGTCCAGTCCGGAACTACGAGCAGTACTTC.

Only one count was recorded for this clone. The V gene is TRBV15, the J gene TRBJ2-6; D possibly corresponds to TRBD1 (6 bases). The germline gives CDR1 LNHNV, CDR2 YYDKDF (reference sequence). The germline V and J ends were trimmed by 5 bases and 0 bases, with 17 bases remaining between them. The CDR3 runs 18 residues. The CDR3, as DNA: TGTGCCACCAGCTCCAAACGGGACATTTTCTCTGGGGCCAACGTCCTGACTTTC. It codes for CATSSKRDIFSGANVLTF.

The chain uses TRBV29-1 and TRBJ2-2; possible D gene TRBD2, 5 bases. Trimming took off 7 bases at V and 7 bases at J, with 7 bases between the two ends. CDR1 and CDR2 from the germline V gene are SQVTM and ANQGSEA. CDR3 length equals 10 residues. This CDR3 reads CSATSGELFF. The DNA for the CDR3 is TGCAGCGCTACTAGCGGGGAGCTGTTTTTT.

The chain joins TRBV5-1 to TRBJ2-1, with TRBD2 identical over 14 bases. There are 15 residues in the CDR3. The germline V gene encodes CDR1 SGHRS and CDR2 YFSETQ. Trimming took 7 bases from V and 6 from J; bases not matched to a gene: 6. The CDR3 here is CASLLGTSGSNEQFF. CDR3 sequence (DNA): TGCGCCAGCTTACTAGGGACTAGCGGGAGCAATGAGCAGTTCTTC.

This clone appeared once. V usage is TRBV29-1 and J usage is TRBJ2-1, with 7 nucleotides matching TRBD2. With 8 bases clipped from V and 2 bases from J, the junction kept 9 bases outside the gene matches. Germline loops: CDR1 SQVTM, CDR2 ANQGSEA. The CDR3 sequence is 14 residues long. The CDR3 bases are TGCAGCAGGATTGAGCGGGGAGCCTACAATGAGCAGTTCTTC. Protein sequence: CSRIERGAYNEQFF.

This clone was observed many times. The rearrangement uses TRBV6-1 and TRBJ2-5; TRBD1 matches at 7 bases. Germline lookup yields CDR1 MNHNS and CDR2 SASEGT. V was pared by 5 bases and J by 5 bases, with 8 bases of the junction left unmatched. The CDR3 is 14 residues long. The CDR3 protein is CASSSGDSKETQYF. DNA for the CDR3: TGTGCCAGCAGTTCCGGGGACAGCAAGGAGACCCAGTACTTC.

The rearrangement uses TRBV7-9 and TRBJ1-5; no firm D call. This CDR3 region has 13 residues. The germline CDR1 and CDR2 sequences are SEHNR and FQNEAQ (reference sequence). The ends were cut back, 1 base at V and 6 bases at J, with 7 bases in the middle. The CDR3 coding sequence is TGTGCCAGCAGCTTAGGAGGGATTCAGCCCCAGCATTTT. This sequence encodes CASSLGGIQPQHF. Full variable domain (missing parts from reference TRBV7-9 and TRBJ1-5): DTGVSQNPRHKITKRGQNVTFRCDPISEHNRLYWYRQTLGQGPEFLTYFQNEAQLEKSRLLSDRFSAERPKGSFSTLEIQRTEQGDSAMYLCASSLGGIQPQHFGDGTRLSIL.

This clone has a handful of counts. This chain uses TRBV7-9 with TRBJ2-5; D is undetermined. The germline V gene has CDR1 SEHNR and CDR2 FQNEAQ (reference sequence). The CDR3 has 8 residues. CDR3 sequence reads: CALETQYF. CDR3 nucleotides: TGTGCATTGGAGACCCAGTACTTC.

CDR3 region: CSGTTGNEQYF. The DNA of the CDR3 is TGCAGCGGAACGACAGGGAACGAGCAGTACTTC. The chain recombines TRBV29-1 with TRBJ2-7; 7 bases are a match to TRBD1. This CDR3 region has 11 residues. The germline V gene has CDR1 SQVTM and CDR2 ANQGSEA. J gave up 5 bases and V 7 bases, and 5 bases lay outside the gene matches.

Only one count was recorded for this clone. The chain is built from TRBV7-2 and TRBJ1-1; D gene unclear. V lost 5 bases and J 3 bases, leaving 13 bases between the germline ends. Looked up from germline, CDR1 is SGHTA and CDR2 is FQGNSA. The CDR3 contains 14 residues. This CDR3 reads CASSPGFADTEAFF. The CDR3 coding sequence is TGTGCCAGCAGCCCGGGATTTGCGGACACTGAAGCTTTCTTT.

The J gene is TRBJ1-5, the V gene TRBV9; maybe TRBD1 (6 bases). V lost 3 bases to trimming and J lost 2 bases, with 9 bases between them. This CDR3 has 14 amino acids. Germline V gene lookup returns CDR1 SGDLS and CDR2 YYNGEE. CDR3 sequence: CASSGTGRNQPQHF. The CDR3 DNA is TGTGCCAGCAGCGGAACAGGGCGCAATCAGCCCCAGCATTTT. Full variable domain (outside the CDR3, taken from reference TRBV9 and TRBJ1-5): DSGVTQTPKHLITATGQRVTLRCSPRSGDLSVYWYQQSLDQGLQFLIQYYNGEERAKGNILERFSAQQFPDLHSELNLSSLELGDSALYFCASSGTGRNQPQHFGDGTRLSIL.

The chain has TRBV6-5 and TRBJ2-2; TRBD2 agrees at 8 bases. Germline-derived CDR1 and CDR2 are MNHEY and SVGAGI. The V segment lost 5 bases and the J segment 4 bases; nucleotides outside the gene matches: 6. This CDR3 region has 15 residues. In nucleotides, the CDR3 is TGTGCCAGCAGTGACTGGACTAGCAGCACCGGGGAGCTGTTTTTT. Its protein product is CASSDWTSSTGELFF.